This T cell receptor (beta chain) was captured by sequencing in a study of T cell responses to AZD1222 COVID-19 vaccine (dated by TCRdb to 2020 to 2022). Turning to the overall study: AZD1222 recipients given second doses at about 4 weeks or at about 12 weeks were pooled, since spike-specific TCR depth and breadth were not found to differ between the two schedules. A total of around 240 trial participants underwent TCR sequencing, of whom around 200 received two doses of AZD1222 and about 25 received two doses of the MenACWY control vaccine. Trial participants were enrolled into age subgroups of 18-55, 56-69 and 70-plus years, which contained around 150, 28 and 57 TCR-sequenced participants, respectively.

CDR1 and CDR2 are drawn from the germline V gene: SGDLS, YYNGEE. V is pared back by 3 bases and J by 1 base, with 13 bases lying between the germline termini. The CDR3 contains 16 residues, cysteine and phenylalanine counted. The retained sequence is limited to the CDR3, 48 bases, with the frame set at the first base. The CDR3 regions of human TCRbeta chains were analyzed by immunosequencing. Per the source publication's procedure: Repertoire TCRs were matched against a reference library of SARS-CoV-2-specific TCRs generated with the MIRA antigen-specificity platform. Breadth was defined as the fraction of unique TCRs that were SARS-CoV-2-associated, and depth was defined as the fraction of total T cells that were SARS-CoV-2-associated. Using the MIRA data, each spike-specific TCR was mapped to the spike region that the TCR reacts to and placed in a CD4 or CD8 class. Log10-transformed breadth and depth values were compared by one-way ANOVA with Sidak's multiple comparisons tests. The clones in this table, taken by TCRdb from immuneACCESS, are in-frame only. Not every clone is retained; where verified, under half of the shortfall comes from an unresolved V gene, and the cause of the rest is unknown. V and J calls and clone size are as listed in that table; D and trimming were resolved from the DNA. Across this sample there are over 100,000 clones, with about 89% seen only once. The ten largest clonotypes hold over 15% of the sample.

The meaning of the sample's time point label: baseline before first vaccination. The vaccinee samples were drawn from two UK trials, COV001 and COV002, one of which was a single-blind randomized controlled phase 2/3 trial testing AZD1222 (ChAdOx1 nCoV-19) in healthy adults. Trial participant PBMC samples were collected at day 0 and day 28 after the second dose for TCRbeta chain sequencing. A note on this clone: Its antigen remains undetermined. Base-call qualities are not available, and no considerably larger clone is one nucleotide away.

What the research found in general, with its limitations: Nearly half of unique spike-specific TCRs reportedly recognized epitopes outside regions mutated in the B.1.351 and B.1.1.7 variants. Because no day 14 peak-response samples were available, the repertoires could be characterized only after the peak T cell response. Participants were mostly white British, with more females than males. The authors suggested clonal diversity may have been underestimated. After two AZD1222 doses, both the breadth and the depth of spike-specific TCRs were significantly higher than at day 0 and than in MenACWY recipients. Vaccine-associated CD4 TCRs spanned the whole spike protein, with dominant responses in regions 160-218 and 743-854. The 56-69-year group was small, and its depth increase did not reach significance, likely because of low power. Conclusions about previously exposed vaccinees are limited, since just five or six AZD1222 recipients were seropositive for SARS-CoV-2 at baseline.

Sequenced material: peripheral blood, taken on day 0 of AZD1222 vaccination. The sequence was collected from an adult in good health. The rearrangement combines TRBV9 with TRBJ2-2, and possibly TRBD1, on 6 matching bases. The CDR3 has the sequence CASSERDTKNTGELFF. The nucleotide sequence reads as follows: TGTGCCAGCAGCGAGAGGGACACCAAGAACACCGGGGAGCTGTTTTTT.